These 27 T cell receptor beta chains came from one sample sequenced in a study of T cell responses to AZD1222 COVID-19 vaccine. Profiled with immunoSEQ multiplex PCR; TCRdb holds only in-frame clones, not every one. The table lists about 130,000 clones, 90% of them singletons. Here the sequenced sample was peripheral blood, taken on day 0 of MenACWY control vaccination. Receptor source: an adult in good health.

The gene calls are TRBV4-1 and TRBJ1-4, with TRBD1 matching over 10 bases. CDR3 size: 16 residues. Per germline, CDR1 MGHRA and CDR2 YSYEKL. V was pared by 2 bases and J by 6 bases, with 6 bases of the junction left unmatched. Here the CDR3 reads CASSQRPTGGYEKLFF. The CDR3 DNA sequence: TGCGCCAGCAGCCAAAGACCGACAGGGGGCTATGAAAAACTGTTTTTT.

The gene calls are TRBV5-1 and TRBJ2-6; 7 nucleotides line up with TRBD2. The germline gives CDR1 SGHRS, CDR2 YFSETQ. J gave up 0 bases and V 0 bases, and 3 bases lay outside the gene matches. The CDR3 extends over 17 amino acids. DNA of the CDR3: TGCGCCAGCAGCTTGGCCGGGGGGACCTCTGGGGCCAACGTCCTGACTTTC. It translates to CASSLAGGTSGANVLTF.

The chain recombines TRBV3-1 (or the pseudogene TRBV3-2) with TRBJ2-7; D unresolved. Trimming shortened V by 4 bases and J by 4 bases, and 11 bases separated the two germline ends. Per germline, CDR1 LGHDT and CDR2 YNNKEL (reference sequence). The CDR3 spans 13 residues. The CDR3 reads CASSRGPRYEQYF. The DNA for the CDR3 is TGTGCCAGCAGCCGTGGGCCACGGTACGAGCAGTACTTC.

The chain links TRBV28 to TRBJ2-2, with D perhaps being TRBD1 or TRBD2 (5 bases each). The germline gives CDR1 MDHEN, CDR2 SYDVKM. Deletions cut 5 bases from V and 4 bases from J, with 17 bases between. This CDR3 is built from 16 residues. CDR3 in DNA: TGTGCCAGCAGTATCCCCCGGACACGGGGCACCGGGGAGCTGTTTTTT. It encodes CASSIPRTRGTGELFF.

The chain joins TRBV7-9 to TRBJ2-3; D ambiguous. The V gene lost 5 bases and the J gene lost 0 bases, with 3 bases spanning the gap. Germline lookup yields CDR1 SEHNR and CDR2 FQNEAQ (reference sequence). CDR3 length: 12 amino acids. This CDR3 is CASSESTDTQYF. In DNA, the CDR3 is TGTGCCAGCAGCGAGAGCACAGATACGCAGTATTTT.

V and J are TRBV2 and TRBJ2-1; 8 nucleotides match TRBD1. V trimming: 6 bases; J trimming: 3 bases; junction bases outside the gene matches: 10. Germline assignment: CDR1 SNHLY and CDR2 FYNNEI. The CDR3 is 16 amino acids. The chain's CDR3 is CASRSGQGLNYNEQFF. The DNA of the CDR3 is TGTGCCAGCAGATCCGGACAGGGTTTGAACTACAATGAGCAGTTCTTC.

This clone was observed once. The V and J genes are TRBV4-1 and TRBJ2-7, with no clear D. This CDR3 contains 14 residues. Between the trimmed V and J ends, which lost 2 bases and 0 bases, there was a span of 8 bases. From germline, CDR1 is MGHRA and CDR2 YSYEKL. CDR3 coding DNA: TGCGCCAGCAGCCAAACCAGGAGCTCCTACGAGCAGTACTTC. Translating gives CASSQTRSSYEQYF.

The chain's CDR3 is CASSYLGWAYEQYF. DNA for the CDR3: TGTGCCAGCAGTTACTTGGGGTGGGCCTACGAGCAGTACTTC. The chain uses TRBV6-6 and TRBJ2-7; no reliable D call. This CDR3 spans 14 amino acids. V dropped 1 base and J dropped 2 bases, with 9 bases sitting between them. Germline CDR1 MNHNY, CDR2 SVGAGI (reference sequence).

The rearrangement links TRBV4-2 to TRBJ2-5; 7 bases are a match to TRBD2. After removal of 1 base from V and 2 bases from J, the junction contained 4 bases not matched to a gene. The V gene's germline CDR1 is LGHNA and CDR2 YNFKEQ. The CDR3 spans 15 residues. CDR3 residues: CASSQVGLDQETQYF. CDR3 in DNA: TGTGCCAGCAGCCAAGTTGGACTAGATCAAGAGACCCAGTACTTC.

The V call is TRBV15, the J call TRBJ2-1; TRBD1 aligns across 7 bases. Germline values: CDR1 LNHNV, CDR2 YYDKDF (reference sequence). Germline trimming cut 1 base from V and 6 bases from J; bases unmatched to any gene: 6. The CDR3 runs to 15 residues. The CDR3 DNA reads TGTGCCACCAGCAGAGGCCAGGCAGGGGGCAATGAGCAGTTCTTC. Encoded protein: CATSRGQAGGNEQFF.

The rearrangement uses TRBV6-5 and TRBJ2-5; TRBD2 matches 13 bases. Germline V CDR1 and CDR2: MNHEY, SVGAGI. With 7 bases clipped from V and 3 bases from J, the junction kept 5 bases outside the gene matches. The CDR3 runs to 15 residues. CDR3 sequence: CASNPGTSGEETQYF. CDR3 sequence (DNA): TGTGCCAGCAACCCCGGGACTAGCGGGGAAGAGACCCAGTACTTC.

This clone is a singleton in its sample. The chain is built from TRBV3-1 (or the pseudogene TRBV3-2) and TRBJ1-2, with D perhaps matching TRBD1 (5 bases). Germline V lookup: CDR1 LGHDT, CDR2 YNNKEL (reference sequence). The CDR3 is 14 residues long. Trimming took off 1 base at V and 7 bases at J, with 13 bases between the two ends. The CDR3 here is CASSQVPGTPGYTF. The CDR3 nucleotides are TGTGCCAGCAGCCAAGTGCCAGGGACCCCTGGCTACACCTTC.

The CDR3: CASSLEPGSNTEAFF. Here the CDR3 DNA reads TGTGCCAGCAGCTTAGAGCCGGGATCTAACACTGAAGCTTTCTTT. The V gene is TRBV7-2, the J gene TRBJ1-1; D is unclear. This CDR3 region has 15 residues. Trimming took off 1 base at V and 2 bases at J, with 11 bases between the two ends. Germline values: CDR1 SGHTA, CDR2 FQGNSA.

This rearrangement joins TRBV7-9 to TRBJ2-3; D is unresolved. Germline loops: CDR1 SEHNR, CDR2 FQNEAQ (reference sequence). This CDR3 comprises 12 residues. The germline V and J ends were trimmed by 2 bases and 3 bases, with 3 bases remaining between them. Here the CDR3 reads CASSLYTDTQYF. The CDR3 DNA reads TGTGCCAGCAGCTTATATACAGATACGCAGTATTTT.

CDR3 DNA sequence: TGCGCCAGCAGCCAAGATTCCCCGGGACAGGGGGCCAGGAAACTGTTTTTT. Its translation: CASSQDSPGQGARKLFF. The chain recombines TRBV4-3 with TRBJ1-4, with TRBD1 identical over 12 bases. Germline trimming cut 0 bases from V and 11 bases from J; bases unmatched to any gene: 10. This CDR3 has 17 residues. Germline-derived CDR1 and CDR2 are LGHNA and YSLEER.

The CDR3, as DNA: TGTGCCAGCTCACCACTAATCGGCAGGGCGTGGGTAAACACCGGGGAGCTGTTTTTT. Translating it yields CASSPLIGRAWVNTGELFF. The rearrangement links TRBV18 to TRBJ2-2; tentatively, D is TRBD1 (5 bases). The CDR3 is made up of 19 amino acids. CDR1 and CDR2 (germline): KGHSH, LQKENI. V lost 1 base and J 2 bases, leaving 20 bases between the germline ends.

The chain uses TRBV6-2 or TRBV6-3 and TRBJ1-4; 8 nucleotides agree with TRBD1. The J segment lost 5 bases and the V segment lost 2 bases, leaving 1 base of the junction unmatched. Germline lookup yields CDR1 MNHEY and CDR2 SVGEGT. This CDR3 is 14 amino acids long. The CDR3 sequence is CASSYGQGNEKLFF. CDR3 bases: TGTGCCAGCAGTTACGGACAGGGAAATGAAAAACTGTTTTTT.

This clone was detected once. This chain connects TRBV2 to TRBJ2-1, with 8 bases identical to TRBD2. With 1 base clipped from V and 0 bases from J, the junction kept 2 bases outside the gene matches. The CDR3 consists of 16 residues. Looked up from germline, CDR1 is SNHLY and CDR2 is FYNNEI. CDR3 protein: CASSEVAGGSYNEQFF. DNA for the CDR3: TGTGCCAGCAGTGAAGTGGCGGGGGGCTCCTACAATGAGCAGTTCTTC. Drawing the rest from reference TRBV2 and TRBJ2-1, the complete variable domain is EPEVTQTPSHQVTQMGQEVILRCVPISNHLYFYWYRQILGQKVEFLVSFYNNEISEKSEIFDDQFSVERPDGSNFTLKIRSTKLEDSAMYFCASSEVAGGSYNEQFFGPGTRLTVL.

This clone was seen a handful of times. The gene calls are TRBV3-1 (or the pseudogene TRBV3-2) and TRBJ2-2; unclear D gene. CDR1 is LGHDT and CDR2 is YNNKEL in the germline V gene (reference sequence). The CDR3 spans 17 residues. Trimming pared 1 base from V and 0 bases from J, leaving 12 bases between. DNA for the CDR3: TGTGCCAGCAGCCAAGCTATGGACGGCTCGAACACCGGGGAGCTGTTTTTT. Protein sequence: CASSQAMDGSNTGELFF.

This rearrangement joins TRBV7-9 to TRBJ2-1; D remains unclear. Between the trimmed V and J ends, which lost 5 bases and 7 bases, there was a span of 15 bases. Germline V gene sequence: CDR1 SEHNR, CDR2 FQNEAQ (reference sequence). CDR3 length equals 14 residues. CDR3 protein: CASSGIEALNEQFF. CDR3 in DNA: TGTGCCAGCAGCGGGATCGAAGCGTTGAATGAGCAGTTCTTC.

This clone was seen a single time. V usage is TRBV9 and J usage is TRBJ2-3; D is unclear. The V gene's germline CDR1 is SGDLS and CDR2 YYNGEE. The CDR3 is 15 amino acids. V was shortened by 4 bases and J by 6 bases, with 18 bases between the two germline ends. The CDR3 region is CASSNEDGRRDTQYF. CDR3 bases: TGTGCCAGCAGCAATGAGGATGGTAGAAGGGATACGCAGTATTTT.

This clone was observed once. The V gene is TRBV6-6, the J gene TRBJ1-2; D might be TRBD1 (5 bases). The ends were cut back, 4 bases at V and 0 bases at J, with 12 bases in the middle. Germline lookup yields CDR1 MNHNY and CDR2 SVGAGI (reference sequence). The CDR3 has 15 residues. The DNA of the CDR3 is TGTGCCAGCAGTTCCCCGGGGGTAGCTAACTATGGCTACACCTTC. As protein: CASSSPGVANYGYTF.

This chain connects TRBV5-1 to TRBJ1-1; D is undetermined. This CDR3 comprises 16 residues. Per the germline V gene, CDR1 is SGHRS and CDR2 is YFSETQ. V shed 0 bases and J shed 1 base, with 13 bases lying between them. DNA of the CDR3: TGCGCCAGCAGCTTGGTTCTGGGCGGGTCGAACACTGAAGCTTTCTTT. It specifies CASSLVLGGSNTEAFF.

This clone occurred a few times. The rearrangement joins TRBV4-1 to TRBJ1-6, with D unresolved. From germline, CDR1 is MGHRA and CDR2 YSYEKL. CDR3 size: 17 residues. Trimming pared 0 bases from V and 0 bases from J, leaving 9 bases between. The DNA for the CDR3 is TGCGCCAGCAGCCAAGATTTGGGGAGCTCCTATAATTCACCCCTCCACTTT. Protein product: CASSQDLGSSYNSPLHF.

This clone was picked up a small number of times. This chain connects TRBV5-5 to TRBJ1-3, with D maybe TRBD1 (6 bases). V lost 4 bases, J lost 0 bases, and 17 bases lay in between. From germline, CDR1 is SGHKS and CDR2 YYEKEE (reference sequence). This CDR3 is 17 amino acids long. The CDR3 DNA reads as TGTGCCAGCAGCCCGGATGATGACAGGATCTCTGGAAACACCATATATTTT. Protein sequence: CASSPDDDRISGNTIYF.

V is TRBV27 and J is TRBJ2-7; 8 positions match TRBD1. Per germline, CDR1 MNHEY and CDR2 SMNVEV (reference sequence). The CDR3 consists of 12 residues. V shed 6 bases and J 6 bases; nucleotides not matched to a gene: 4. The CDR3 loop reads CASRKDRAEQYF. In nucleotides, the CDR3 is TGTGCCAGCAGAAAGGACAGGGCCGAGCAGTACTTC.

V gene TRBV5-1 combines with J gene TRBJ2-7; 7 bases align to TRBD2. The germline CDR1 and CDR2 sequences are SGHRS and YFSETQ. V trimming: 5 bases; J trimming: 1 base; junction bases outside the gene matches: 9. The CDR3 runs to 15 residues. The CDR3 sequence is CASRPDSGASYEQYV. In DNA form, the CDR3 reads TGCGCCAGCAGACCCGACAGCGGGGCTTCCTACGAGCAGTACGTC.